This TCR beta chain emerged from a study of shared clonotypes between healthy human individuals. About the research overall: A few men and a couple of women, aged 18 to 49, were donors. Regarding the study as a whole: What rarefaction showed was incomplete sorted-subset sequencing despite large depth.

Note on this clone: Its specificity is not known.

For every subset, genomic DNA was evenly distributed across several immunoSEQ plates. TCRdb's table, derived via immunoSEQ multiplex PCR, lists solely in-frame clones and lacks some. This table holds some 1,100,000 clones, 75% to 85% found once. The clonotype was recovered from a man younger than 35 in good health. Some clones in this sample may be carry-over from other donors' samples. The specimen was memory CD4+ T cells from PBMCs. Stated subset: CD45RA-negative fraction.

CDR3 residues: CASSSGGRSTDTQYF. The DNA of the CDR3 is TGTGCCAGCAGCTCGGGGGGTAGGAGCACAGATACGCAGTATTTT. V is TRBV11-2 and J is TRBJ2-3, with 7 positions matching TRBD2. The CDR3 sequence is 15 residues long. Trimming cost V 4 bases and J 0 bases; bases outside gene matches: 4. Germline V CDR1 and CDR2: SGHAT, FQNNGV.